The clone carrying this T cell receptor beta chain was detected many times. TCRdb reprocessed the 5' RACE reads with MiXCR, giving one entry per CDR3 protein. Altogether about 64,000 distinct CDR3 sequences are present, roughly 10% being singletons, with the ten largest covering just under 3%. The data are from a study of early T cells in non-severe SARS-CoV-2 infection. The V end lost 7 bases, the J end lost 2 bases, and 16 bases lay between the germline ends. Germline V gives CDR1 SNHLY, CDR2 FYNNEI. The CDR3 is 15 residues long. The V and J genes are TRBV2 and TRBJ2-3, with D perhaps matching TRBD1 or TRBD2 (5 bases each). This TCR derives from an adult who was a healthcare worker with PCR-confirmed SARS-CoV-2 infection or an uninfected control (not recorded which). This specimen consisted of whole blood, obtained at baseline. The CDR3 DNA follows: TGTGCCAGCATACTCCGGCCGGGGCCCACAGATACGCAGTATTTT. It translates to CASILRPGPTDTQYF.